This T cell receptor (beta chain) came from a study of control samples from healthy donors and cancer patients. Sequencing used immunoSEQ multiplex PCR; TCRdb keeps in-frame clones, though not all of them. Among about 54,000 clones listed, around 95% were seen once. V dropped 5 bases and J dropped 5 bases, with 13 bases sitting between them. The CDR3 sequence is 14 residues long. Germline V gives CDR1 MDHEN, CDR2 SYDVKM. The chain combines TRBV28 with TRBJ2-1; D perhaps matches TRBD1 (6 bases). Specimen: blood. This TCR came from a woman younger than 45 in good health. The CDR3 spells CASSPAGVHNEQFF. CDR3 DNA: TGTGCCAGCAGTCCAGCAGGGGTCCACAATGAGCAGTTCTTC.